The 2 T cell receptor beta chains below come from one sample, sequenced in a study of cytomegalovirus exposure and HLA in healthy donors. PCR employed 60 Vbeta and 13 Jbeta primers. Generated by immunoSEQ multiplex PCR, the TCRdb table keeps only in-frame clones and is missing some. The sample data list some 62,000 clones. The specimen sequenced was PBMCs. Receptors originate from a man aged 25 to 40 in good health and CMV-seropositive.

A remark on this clone: Mismatch with germline at one junction end may stem from a read error. This chain joins TRBV30 and TRBJ2-1; 9 nucleotides agree with TRBD1. This CDR3 is 15 amino acids long. Germline CDR1 reads GTSNPN; CDR2 reads SVGIG (reference sequence). The CDR3 loop is CAGSLRDRDYNEQFF. In DNA form, the CDR3 reads TGTGCCGGGAGCCTACGGGACAGGGATTACAATGAGCAGTTCTTC.

This chain connects TRBV7-9 to TRBJ2-2, with 7 nucleotides matching TRBD1. Per germline, CDR1 SEHNR and CDR2 FQNEAQ (reference sequence). The V segment lost 5 bases and the J segment 6 bases; nucleotides outside the gene matches: 9. This CDR3 region has 15 residues. In DNA, the CDR3 is TGTGCCAGCAGCCCACGTGACAGGGTGGCCGGGGAGCTGTTTTTT. This codes for CASSPRDRVAGELFF.